Below are 9 T cell receptor beta chains sequenced from a single sample in a study of graft-versus-host responses after intestinal transplantation. Clones were sequenced by immunoSEQ multiplex PCR, and TCRdb holds only the in-frame ones, with some missing. The data contain around 90,000 clones, 85% to 95% of them singletons. The antigens these receptors bind are not known. Sequenced here: unstimulated CD8+ T cells sorted from spleen or lymph node cells, sampled before transplant. All receptors derive from a human donor who was the organ donor for an intestinal transplant.

The chain employs TRBV5-4 and TRBJ2-5, with 8 positions matching TRBD2. Germline V gene lookup returns CDR1 SGHNT and CDR2 YYREEE (reference sequence). The CDR3 sequence is 14 residues long. V shed 3 bases, J shed 5 bases, and the junction held 6 bases outside the gene matches. The chain's CDR3 is CASSSRTSRETQYF. The DNA for the CDR3 is TGTGCCAGCAGCTCAAGGACTAGCCGGGAGACCCAGTACTTC.

V is TRBV6-6 and J is TRBJ1-3; no clear D. The CDR3 loop spans 12 amino acids. The V gene's germline CDR1 is MNHNY and CDR2 SVGAGI (reference sequence). V was trimmed by 7 bases and J by 4 bases, leaving 8 bases between them. The CDR3 is CASTVGGNTIYF. CDR3 DNA sequence: TGTGCCAGCACCGTGGGCGGAAACACCATATATTTT.

The chain uses TRBV30 and TRBJ2-7; D is possibly TRBD1 (6 bases). Per the germline V gene, CDR1 is GTSNPN and CDR2 is SVGIG (reference sequence). CDR3 length: 14 amino acids. The ends were cut back, 5 bases at V and 7 bases at J, with 21 bases in the middle. CDR3 protein: CAWDTLGGSGEQYF. The CDR3 DNA reads as TGTGCCTGGGACACCCTAGGGGGATCTGGTGAGCAGTACTTC.

This chain connects TRBV10-3 to TRBJ2-7; D perhaps matches TRBD2 (5 bases). V was clipped by 8 bases and J by 2 bases, with 10 bases between them. CDR1 is ENHRY and CDR2 is SYGVKD in the germline V gene. The CDR3 runs to 12 residues. The CDR3 is CAIGSEAYEQYF. DNA of the CDR3: TGTGCCATCGGGTCGGAGGCCTACGAGCAGTACTTC.

This clone appeared a single time. The V and J genes are TRBV7-9 and TRBJ1-2; D uncertain. Looked up from germline, CDR1 is SEHNR and CDR2 is FQNEAQ (reference sequence). This CDR3 comprises 15 residues. V lost 6 bases, J lost 1 base, and 15 bases lay in between. This CDR3 reads CASSVQDYHNYGYTF. Here the CDR3 DNA reads TGTGCCAGCAGTGTTCAAGACTATCATAACTATGGCTACACCTTC.

This clone has just a few counts. V usage is TRBV7-9 and J usage is TRBJ1-1; 7 bases line up with TRBD1. V dropped 0 bases and J dropped 10; count of bases not matched to a gene: 5. Germline V gene data show CDR1 as SEHNR and CDR2 as FQNEAQ (reference sequence). This CDR3 has 13 residues. In DNA form, the CDR3 reads TGTGCCAGCAGCTTAGCCCCGGACAGGCCAGCTTTCTTT. This gives the protein CASSLAPDRPAFF. The full variable domain, completed using reference TRBV7-9 and TRBJ1-1, is DTGVSQNPRHKITKRGQNVTFRCDPISEHNRLYWYRQTLGQGPEFLTYFQNEAQLEKSRLLSDRFSAERPKGSFSTLEIQRTEQGDSAMYLCASSLAPDRPAFFGQGTRLTVV.

This chain joins TRBV27 and TRBJ2-6, with D uncertain. V gave up 4 bases and J gave up 6 bases, with 13 bases separating them. Germline values: CDR1 MNHEY, CDR2 SMNVEV (reference sequence). The CDR3 is 15 amino acids. The chain's CDR3 is CASSSPVQSANVLTF. CDR3 sequence (DNA): TGTGCCAGCAGTTCGCCAGTTCAGTCGGCCAACGTCCTGACTTTC. Filled out from reference TRBV27 and TRBJ2-6, the complete variable domain reads EAQVTQNPRYLITVTGKKLTVTCSQNMNHEYMSWYRQDPGLGLRQIYYSMNVEVTDKGDVPEGYKVSRKEKRNFPLILESPSPNQTSLYFCASSSPVQSANVLTFGAGSRLTVL.

The chain couples TRBV4-1 to TRBJ2-7; 7 positions agree with TRBD1. CDR1 is MGHRA and CDR2 is YSYEKL in the germline V gene. After removal of 5 bases from V and 3 bases from J, the junction contained 1 base not matched to a gene. The CDR3 has 12 amino acids. CDR3 nucleotide sequence: TGCGCCAGCAGCGCAGGGGGCTACGAGCAGTACTTC. It is translated as CASSAGGYEQYF.

The chain recombines TRBV5-1 with TRBJ1-1; D is uncertain. The CDR3 sequence is 15 residues long. The V end was cut by 0 bases, the J end by 2 bases, with 11 bases between. CDR1 and CDR2 from the germline V gene are SGHRS and YFSETQ. This chain's CDR3 is CASSLVGGPNTEAFF. Written as DNA, the CDR3 is TGCGCCAGCAGCTTGGTGGGAGGGCCCAACACTGAAGCTTTCTTT.